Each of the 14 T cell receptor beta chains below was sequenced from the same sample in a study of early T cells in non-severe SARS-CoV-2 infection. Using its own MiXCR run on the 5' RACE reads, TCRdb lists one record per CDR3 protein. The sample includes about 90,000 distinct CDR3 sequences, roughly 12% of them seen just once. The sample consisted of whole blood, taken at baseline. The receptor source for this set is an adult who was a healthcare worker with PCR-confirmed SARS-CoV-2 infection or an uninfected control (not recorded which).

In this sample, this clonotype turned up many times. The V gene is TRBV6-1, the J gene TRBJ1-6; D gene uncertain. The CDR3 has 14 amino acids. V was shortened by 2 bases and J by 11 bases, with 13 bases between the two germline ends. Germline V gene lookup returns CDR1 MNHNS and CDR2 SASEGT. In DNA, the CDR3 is TGTGCCAGCAGTGAACAGCCTATGAGGGCACCCCTCCACTTT. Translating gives CASSEQPMRAPLHF.

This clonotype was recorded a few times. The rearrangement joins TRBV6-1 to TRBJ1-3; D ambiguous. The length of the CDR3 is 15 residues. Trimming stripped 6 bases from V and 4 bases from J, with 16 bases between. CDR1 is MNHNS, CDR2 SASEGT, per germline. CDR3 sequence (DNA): TGTGCCAGCAGCGTCGAAATGGGGAGAGGAAACACCATATATTTT. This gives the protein CASSVEMGRGNTIYF.

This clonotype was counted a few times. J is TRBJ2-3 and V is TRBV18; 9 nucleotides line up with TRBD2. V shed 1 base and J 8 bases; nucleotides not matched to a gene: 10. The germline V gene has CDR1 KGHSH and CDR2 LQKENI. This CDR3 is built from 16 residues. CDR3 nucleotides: TGTGCCAGCTCACCACTAGCGGGAGACTCCCGGCGTACGCAGTATTTT. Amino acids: CASSPLAGDSRRTQYF. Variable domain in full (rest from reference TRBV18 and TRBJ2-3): NAGVMQNPRHLVRRRGQEARLRCSPMKGHSHVYWYRQLPEEGLKFMVYLQKENIIDESGMPKERFSAEFPKEGPSILRIQQVVRGDSAAYFCASSPLAGDSRRTQYFGPGTRLTVL.

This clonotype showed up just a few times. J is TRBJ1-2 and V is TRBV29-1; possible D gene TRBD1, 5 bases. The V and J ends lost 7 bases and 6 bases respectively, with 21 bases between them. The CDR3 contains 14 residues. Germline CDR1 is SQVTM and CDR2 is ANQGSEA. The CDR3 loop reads CSGPSKGPENGYTF. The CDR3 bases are TGCAGCGGTCCCTCGAAGGGGCCGGAAAATGGCTACACCTTC.

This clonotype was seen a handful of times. This CDR3 is CASSGTGQRGQETQYF. The CDR3 nucleotides are TGCGCCAGCAGCGGAACGGGACAACGGGGCCAAGAGACCCAGTACTTC. V and J are TRBV5-1 and TRBJ2-5, with a possible D match to TRBD1 (6 bases). There are 16 residues in the CDR3. V shed 4 bases and J shed 1 base, with 17 bases lying between them. Germline V CDR1 and CDR2: SGHRS, YFSETQ.

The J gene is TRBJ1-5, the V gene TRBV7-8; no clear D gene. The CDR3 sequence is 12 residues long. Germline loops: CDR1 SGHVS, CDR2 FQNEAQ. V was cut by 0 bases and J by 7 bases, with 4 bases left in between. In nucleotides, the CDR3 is TGTGCCAGCAGCTTAGCTGGACAGCCCCAGCATTTT. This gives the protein CASSLAGQPQHF.

This CDR3 is CSVAGQGAYEQYF. In DNA form, the CDR3 reads TGCAGCGTTGCTGGTCAGGGAGCCTACGAGCAGTACTTC. V is TRBV29-1 and J is TRBJ2-7, with D perhaps TRBD1 or TRBD2 (5 bases each). The V gene lost 4 bases and the J gene lost 2 bases, with 12 bases spanning the gap. This CDR3 contains 13 residues. Germline CDR1 reads SQVTM; CDR2 reads ANQGSEA.

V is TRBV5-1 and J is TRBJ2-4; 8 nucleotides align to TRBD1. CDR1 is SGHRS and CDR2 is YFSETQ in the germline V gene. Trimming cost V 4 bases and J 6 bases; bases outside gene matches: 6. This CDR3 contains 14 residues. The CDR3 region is CASSPQGTGNIQYF. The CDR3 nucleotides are TGCGCCAGCAGCCCCCAAGGGACAGGAAACATTCAGTACTTC.

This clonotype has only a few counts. CDR3 sequence reads: CSAPVENIQYF. The DNA of the CDR3 is TGCAGTGCGCCAGTAGAAAACATTCAGTACTTC. This chain joins TRBV20-1 and TRBJ2-4, with D uncertain. The CDR3 totals 11 residues. Trimming took off 6 bases at V and 5 bases at J, with 8 bases between the two ends. Per the germline V gene, CDR1 is DFQATT and CDR2 is SNEGSKA (reference sequence).

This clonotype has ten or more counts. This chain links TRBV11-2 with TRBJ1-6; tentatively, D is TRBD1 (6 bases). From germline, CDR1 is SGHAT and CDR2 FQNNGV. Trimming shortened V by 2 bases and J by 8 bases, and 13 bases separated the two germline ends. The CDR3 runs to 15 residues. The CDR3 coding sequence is TGTGCCAGCAGCTTAATGACGGGGGGGCATTCACCCCTCCACTTT. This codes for CASSLMTGGHSPLHF.

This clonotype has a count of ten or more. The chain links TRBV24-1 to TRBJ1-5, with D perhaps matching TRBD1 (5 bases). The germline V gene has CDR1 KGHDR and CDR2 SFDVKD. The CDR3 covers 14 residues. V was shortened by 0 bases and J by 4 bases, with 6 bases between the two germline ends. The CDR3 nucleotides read TGTGCCACCAGTGATTTGGGGGCTAATCAGCCCCAGCATTTT. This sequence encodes CATSDLGANQPQHF.

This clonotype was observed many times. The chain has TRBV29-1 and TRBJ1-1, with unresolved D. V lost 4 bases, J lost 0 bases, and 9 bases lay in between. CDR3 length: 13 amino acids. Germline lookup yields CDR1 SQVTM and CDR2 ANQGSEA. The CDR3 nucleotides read TGCAGCGTTGGCCCGGACCTGAACACTGAAGCTTTCTTT. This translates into CSVGPDLNTEAFF.

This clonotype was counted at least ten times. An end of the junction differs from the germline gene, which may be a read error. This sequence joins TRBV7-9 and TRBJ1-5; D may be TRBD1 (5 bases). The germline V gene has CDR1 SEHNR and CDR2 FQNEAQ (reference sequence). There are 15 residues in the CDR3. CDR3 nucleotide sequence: TGTGCCAGCAACGGAGACAGCCTTAGCAATCAACCCCAGCATTTT. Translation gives CASNGDSLSNQPQHF.

This CDR3 is CATSDLYRGPNTGELFF. The CDR3 nucleotides read TGTGCCACCAGTGATTTGTATCGGGGACCCAACACCGGGGAGCTGTTTTTT. J is TRBJ2-2 and V is TRBV24-1; D may match TRBD1 or TRBD2 (5 bases each). Trimming left V 0 bases short and J 2 bases short, with 12 bases between. Germline-derived CDR1 and CDR2 are KGHDR and SFDVKD. CDR3 size: 17 residues.